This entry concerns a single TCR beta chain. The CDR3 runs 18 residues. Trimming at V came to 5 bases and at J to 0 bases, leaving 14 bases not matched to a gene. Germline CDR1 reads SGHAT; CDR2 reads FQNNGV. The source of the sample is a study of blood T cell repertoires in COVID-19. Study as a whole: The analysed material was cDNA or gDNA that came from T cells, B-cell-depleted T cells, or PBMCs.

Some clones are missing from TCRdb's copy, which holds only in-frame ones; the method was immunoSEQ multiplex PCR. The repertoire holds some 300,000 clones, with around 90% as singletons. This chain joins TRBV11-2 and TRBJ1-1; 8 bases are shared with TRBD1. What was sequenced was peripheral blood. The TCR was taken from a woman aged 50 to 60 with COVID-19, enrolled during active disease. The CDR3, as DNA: TGTGCCAGCAGCGCCCACCGACAGGGGCGTGTAATGAACACTGAAGCTTTCTTT. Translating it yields CASSAHRQGRVMNTEAFF.